This T cell receptor beta chain was recorded in a study of shared clonotypes between healthy human individuals. Repertoires were generated with immunoSEQ multiplex PCR, while TCRdb's copy carries only in-frame clones and drops some. The sample has 900,000 to 1,200,000 clones; 78% are singletons. Study outcomes and limitations: Against clonotypes common to all four donors, non-shared ones had lower generation probabilities.

In its sample, this clone was seen a few times. Its antigen is not known. Everyone who donated was a Caucasian adult who lived in Nashville, Tennessee. CDR3 size: 15 residues. Deletions cut 5 bases from V and 2 bases from J, with 13 bases between. Germline V CDR1 and CDR2: SGHTA, FQGNSA. The sequencing input was memory CD4+ T cells from PBMCs. As for subset: CD45RA-negative fraction. The clonotype comes from a man aged 18 to 29 in good health. Some clones in this sample may be carry-over from other donors' samples. This rearrangement joins TRBV7-2 to TRBJ2-1, with D tentatively TRBD2 (5 bases). The CDR3 is CASSPGMEAYNEQFF. DNA for the CDR3: TGTGCCAGCAGCCCCGGGATGGAGGCCTACAATGAGCAGTTCTTC.